In this sample, the clone carrying this TCR beta chain turned up a few times. Its antigen is currently unknown. V gave up 7 bases and J gave up 6 bases; unmatched junction bases: 30. CDR1 and CDR2 from the germline V gene are SGHRS and YFSETQ. The CDR3 extends over 20 amino acids. This entry belongs to a study of cytomegalovirus exposure and HLA in healthy donors. Study outcomes and limitations: HLA restriction was apparent for most CMV-associated TCR beta chains in a later analysis. V- and J-gene trimming of TCR beta was linked (in a later analysis) to a missense DCLRE1C variant. The authors listed approximately 150 TCR beta chains as cytomegalovirus-associated.

The PCR made use of 60 Vbeta and 13 Jbeta primers. Sequenced by immunoSEQ multiplex PCR; TCRdb stores in-frame clones only, minus some. The sample has about 190,000 clones; approximately 77% are singletons. The sequence came from a man aged 35 to 55 in good health and CMV-seropositive. Material for sequencing was PBMCs. This sequence joins TRBV5-1 and TRBJ1-1; 7 nucleotides match TRBD1. CDR3 DNA sequence: TGCGCCAGCCGATTCTATACAGGGGAAGGGTACCAAAACTCGTACGCTGAAGCTTTCTTT. It specifies CASRFYTGEGYQNSYAEAFF.